These 32 T cell receptor beta chains originate from one sample sequenced in a study of blood T cell repertoires in COVID-19. Assay: immunoSEQ multiplex PCR; the TCRdb copy retains only in-frame clones and omits some. Of 200,000 to 250,000 clones listed, around 83% were seen once; the top ten hold about 8.9%. The material sequenced was peripheral blood. The receptors shown here come from a man older than 75 with acute or convalescent COVID-19.

This clone was observed at least ten times. The V call is TRBV7-9, the J call TRBJ2-1, with TRBD2 identical over 12 bases. The length of the CDR3 is 16 residues. Per germline, CDR1 SEHNR and CDR2 FQNEAQ (reference sequence). Unmatched junction bases numbered 14, after V lost 7 bases and J lost 10 bases. The CDR3 DNA reads TGTGCCAGCACCACCTTAGGTGGACTAGCGGGATACGAGCAGTTCTTC. Protein product: CASTTLGGLAGYEQFF.

CDR3 sequence: CASSESGQGNNEQFF. The CDR3 nucleotides read TGCGCCAGCAGTGAGTCGGGACAGGGGAACAATGAGCAGTTCTTC. This chain connects TRBV10-2 to TRBJ2-1; 10 bases agree with TRBD1. CDR1 WSHSY and CDR2 SAAADI come from the germline V gene. After removal of 0 bases from V and 5 bases from J, the junction contained 1 base not matched to a gene. The CDR3 length is 15 residues.

The chain employs TRBV18 and TRBJ1-5; tentative D call: TRBD1 (5 bases). From germline, CDR1 is KGHSH and CDR2 LQKENI. The CDR3 has 14 residues. Trimming removed 0 bases at V and 3 bases at J, with 6 bases between. The CDR3 bases are TGTGCCAGCTCACCACCAGGGGTCAATCAGCCCCAGCATTTT. Translated: CASSPPGVNQPQHF.

V and J are TRBV11-3 and TRBJ2-1; 8 nucleotides match TRBD2. Germline CDR1 and CDR2: SGHNT and YENEEA. V was pared by 0 bases and J by 7 bases, with 5 bases of the junction left unmatched. The CDR3 covers 15 residues. The chain's CDR3 is CASSLEGLDTNEQFF. The CDR3 DNA is TGTGCCAGCAGCTTAGAGGGACTAGACACGAATGAGCAGTTCTTC.

The genes are TRBV6-5 and TRBJ2-1; 8 bases are shared with TRBD1. CDR1 and CDR2 from the germline V gene are MNHEY and SVGAGI. V shed 6 bases, J shed 9 bases, and the junction held 4 bases outside the gene matches. The CDR3 runs 12 residues. The CDR3 here is CASRGTGGEQFF. DNA for the CDR3: TGTGCCAGCAGAGGGACAGGCGGTGAGCAGTTCTTC.

The V and J genes are TRBV7-2 and TRBJ1-4, with 8 bases identical to TRBD1. The CDR3 covers 15 residues. V shed 6 bases, J shed 5 bases, and the junction held 8 bases outside the gene matches. Germline CDR1 SGHTA, CDR2 FQGNSA. CDR3 sequence: CASSTTTGENEKLFF. The CDR3 DNA follows: TGTGCCAGCAGTACCACGACAGGGGAGAATGAAAAACTGTTTTTT. Drawing the rest from reference TRBV7-2 and TRBJ1-4, the complete variable domain is GAGVSQSPSNKVTEKGKDVELRCDPISGHTALYWYRQSLGQGLEFLIYFQGNSAPDKSGLPSDRFSAERTGGSVSTLTIQRTQQEDSAVYLCASSTTTGENEKLFFGSGTQLSVL.

The count of this clone is one. The chain employs TRBV2 and TRBJ1-6; 7 nucleotides line up with TRBD1. Per the germline V gene, CDR1 is SNHLY and CDR2 is FYNNEI. V was pared by 5 bases and J by 8 bases, with 6 bases of the junction left unmatched. The CDR3 sequence is 14 residues long. The CDR3 protein is CASSPGTADSPLHF. As DNA, the CDR3 is TGTGCCAGCAGTCCTGGGACAGCGGATTCACCCCTCCACTTT.

This chain connects TRBV7-8 to TRBJ1-4, with a possible D match to TRBD1 (5 bases). Germline V gene lookup returns CDR1 SGHVS and CDR2 FQNEAQ. V lost 5 bases to trimming and J lost 12 bases, with 13 bases between them. The CDR3 sequence is 12 residues long. CDR3 amino acids: CASSPVGQELFF. The CDR3 DNA is TGTGCCAGCAGCCCAGTGGGGCAGGAACTGTTTTTT.

This clone was seen a handful of times. J is TRBJ2-7 and V is TRBV7-9; D gene ambiguous. V dropped 7 bases and J dropped 7 bases, with 11 bases sitting between them. The CDR3 loop spans 11 amino acids. From germline, CDR1 is SEHNR and CDR2 FQNEAQ (reference sequence). CDR3 loop: CASTSSREQYF. CDR3 bases: TGTGCCAGCACCTCGTCTAGAGAGCAGTACTTC.

The V gene is TRBV7-9, the J gene TRBJ1-5, with 8 nucleotides matching TRBD1. CDR1 SEHNR and CDR2 FQNEAQ come from the germline V gene (reference sequence). This CDR3 is built from 16 residues. The V and J ends lost 1 base and 5 bases, in that order; junction bases with no gene match: 7. The CDR3 DNA follows: TGTGCCAGCAGCTTAGATGGACAGGGCAGGGATCAGCCCCAGCATTTT. This gives the protein CASSLDGQGRDQPQHF.

This clone was found a few times. This chain uses TRBV5-1 with TRBJ2-3, with D maybe TRBD2 (6 bases). The germline CDR1 and CDR2 sequences are SGHRS and YFSETQ. The length of the CDR3 is 15 residues. V was pared by 0 bases and J by 5 bases, with 13 bases between. CDR3 sequence reads: CASSLGLELIDTQYF. CDR3 nucleotides: TGCGCCAGCAGCTTGGGACTAGAATTGATAGATACGCAGTATTTT.

J is TRBJ1-2 and V is TRBV7-6; TRBD1 might be the D (5 bases). V was cut by 6 bases and J by 8 bases, with 25 bases left in between. Looked up from germline, CDR1 is SGHVS and CDR2 is FNYEAQ. CDR3 size: 16 residues. Written as DNA, the CDR3 is TGTGCCAGCAGTGGGGGTTGGCGGGACCGCCGTGGGGGCTACACCTTC. It translates to CASSGGWRDRRGGYTF.

This clone was counted only a few times. The chain employs TRBV19 and TRBJ2-7, with a tentative D call TRBD1 (6 bases). The CDR3 is 17 residues long. Germline lookup yields CDR1 LNHDA and CDR2 SQIVND (reference sequence). Trimming cost V 0 bases and J 0 bases, with 15 bases left between them. CDR3 in amino acids: CASSIDLPGHSSYEQYF. The CDR3 coding sequence is TGTGCCAGTAGTATAGATCTCCCGGGACACAGCTCCTACGAGCAGTACTTC. Full variable domain (remainder filled in from reference TRBV19 and TRBJ2-7): DGGITQSPKYLFRKEGQNVTLSCEQNLNHDAMYWYRQDPGQGLRLIYYSQIVNDFQKGDIAEGYSVSREKKESFPLTVTSAQKNPTAFYLCASSIDLPGHSSYEQYFGPGTRLTVT.

The V call is TRBV7-3, the J call TRBJ2-7, with TRBD1 identical over 8 bases. Trimming removed 9 bases from V and 5 bases from J; junction bases left unmatched: 6. Germline lookup yields CDR1 SGHTA and CDR2 FQGTGA. CDR3 size: 12 residues. CDR3: CARGDRRDEQYF. CDR3 coding DNA: TGTGCCAGAGGGGACAGGCGGGACGAGCAGTACTTC.

The rearrangement joins TRBV5-1 to TRBJ1-1, with 8 bases identical to TRBD1. The germline gives CDR1 SGHRS, CDR2 YFSETQ. Trimming took 1 base from V and 1 from J; bases not matched to a gene: 9. This CDR3 has 17 residues. The CDR3 DNA sequence: TGCGCCAGCAGCTTGCTCGAACTCGGGACAGGGAACACTGAAGCTTTCTTT. It yields the protein CASSLLELGTGNTEAFF.

This sequence joins TRBV6-5 and TRBJ1-5; D might be TRBD1 (5 bases). The CDR3 covers 15 residues. Per germline, CDR1 MNHEY and CDR2 SVGAGI. V shed 0 bases and J shed 7 bases, with 13 bases lying between them. The CDR3 loop reads CASSYSPQGGQPQHF. CDR3 sequence (DNA): TGTGCCAGCAGTTACTCGCCCCAGGGTGGACAGCCCCAGCATTTT.

The chain joins TRBV2 to TRBJ2-7, with TRBD2 matching over 7 bases. The CDR3 is 14 residues long. Germline values: CDR1 SNHLY, CDR2 FYNNEI. V was clipped by 11 bases and J by 3 bases; unmatched bases: 13. The CDR3 loop is CAGGGRDSSYEQYF. CDR3 nucleotides: TGTGCCGGGGGGGGACGGGACTCGAGCTACGAGCAGTACTTC.

This clone was counted once. CDR3 DNA: TGTGCCAGCAGCTTGGGAGGAGGCGACTATGGCTACACCTTC. Its translation is CASSLGGGDYGYTF. The chain couples TRBV5-4 to TRBJ1-2; D ambiguous. With 0 bases removed from V and 3 bases from J, the gap between germline ends came to 9 bases. The CDR3 spans 14 residues. The germline gives CDR1 SGHNT, CDR2 YYREEE (reference sequence). Full variable domain (missing parts from reference TRBV5-4 and TRBJ1-2): ETGVTQSPTHLIKTRGQQVTLRCSSQSGHNTVSWYQQALGQGPQFIFQYYREEENGRGNFPPRFSGLQFPNYSSELNVNALELDDSALYLCASSLGGGDYGYTFGSGTRLTVV.

V and J are TRBV19 and TRBJ2-1; TRBD2 aligns across 8 bases. There are 13 residues in the CDR3. Trimming cost V 10 bases and J 3 bases; bases outside gene matches: 5. The germline V gene encodes CDR1 LNHDA and CDR2 SQIVND (reference sequence). CDR3 residues: CATRAGDYNEQFF. CDR3 sequence (DNA): TGTGCCACCCGAGCGGGGGACTACAATGAGCAGTTCTTC. The variable domain in full, with the rest retrieved from reference TRBV19 and TRBJ2-1, is DGGITQSPKYLFRKEGQNVTLSCEQNLNHDAMYWYRQDPGQGLRLIYYSQIVNDFQKGDIAEGYSVSREKKESFPLTVTSAQKNPTAFYLCATRAGDYNEQFFGPGTRLTVL.

The V and J genes are TRBV5-4 and TRBJ1-2; tentative D call: TRBD1 (5 bases). V shed 2 bases and J shed 8 bases, with 19 bases lying between them. The germline gives CDR1 SGHNT, CDR2 YYREEE (reference sequence). The CDR3 totals 15 residues. The CDR3 here is CASSFIRQGDSGYTF. The CDR3 DNA reads TGTGCCAGCAGCTTCATCCGGCAGGGTGACAGCGGCTACACCTTC.

J is TRBJ1-6 and V is TRBV18; TRBD1 agrees at 9 bases. The CDR3 length is 16 residues. The V segment lost 0 bases and the J segment 5 bases; nucleotides outside the gene matches: 2. Germline CDR1 is KGHSH and CDR2 is LQKENI. CDR3 protein: CASSPPGTGNNSPLHF. The CDR3 DNA reads TGTGCCAGCTCACCACCGGGGACAGGGAATAATTCACCCCTCCACTTT. Full variable domain (missing parts from reference TRBV18 and TRBJ1-6): NAGVMQNPRHLVRRRGQEARLRCSPMKGHSHVYWYRQLPEEGLKFMVYLQKENIIDESGMPKERFSAEFPKEGPSILRIQQVVRGDSAAYFCASSPPGTGNNSPLHFGNGTRLTVT.

The chain carries TRBV9 and TRBJ2-1; D perhaps matches TRBD2 (6 bases). Per the germline V gene, CDR1 is SGDLS and CDR2 is YYNGEE. This CDR3 is 16 amino acids long. Trimming stripped 0 bases from V and 4 bases from J, with 14 bases between. CDR3 DNA sequence: TGTGCCAGCAGCGTAGCTTGGTCTAGCGTTTACAATGAGCAGTTCTTC. Encoded protein: CASSVAWSSVYNEQFF.

The genes are TRBV7-9 and TRBJ1-5, with D perhaps TRBD1 (6 bases). V was pared by 6 bases and J by 9 bases, with 15 bases between. The CDR3 runs 13 residues. The germline V gene has CDR1 SEHNR and CDR2 FQNEAQ (reference sequence). The CDR3 here is CASRSDSLGPQHF. CDR3 DNA sequence: TGTGCCAGCAGATCGGACAGCCTTGGGCCCCAGCATTTT.

This rearrangement joins TRBV28 to TRBJ2-3, with a tentative D call TRBD2 (6 bases). The germline V gene encodes CDR1 MDHEN and CDR2 SYDVKM. The V gene lost 6 bases and the J gene lost 4 bases, with 17 bases spanning the gap. CDR3 length: 15 residues. For the CDR3, the DNA is TGTGCCAGCAGCGAAGGTGGAGCTAGCGCAGATACGCAGTATTTT. Residues: CASSEGGASADTQYF. The full variable domain, completed using reference TRBV28 and TRBJ2-3, is DVKVTQSSRYLVKRTGEKVFLECVQDMDHENMFWYRQDPGLGLRLIYFSYDVKMKEKGDIPEGYSVSREKKERFSLILESASTNQTSMYLCASSEGGASADTQYFGPGTRLTVL.

This clone came up a few times. V gene TRBV6-4 combines with J gene TRBJ1-1, with TRBD1 matching 10 bases. V gave up 2 bases and J gave up 5 bases; unmatched junction bases: 5. The length of the CDR3 is 15 residues. Germline V CDR1 and CDR2: MRHNA, SNTAGT. CDR3 residues: CASSDRTGGVTEAFF. CDR3 DNA: TGTGCCAGCAGTGACCGGACAGGGGGAGTTACTGAAGCTTTCTTT.

This chain uses TRBV6-5 with TRBJ1-4; D is uncertain. The germline V gene has CDR1 MNHEY and CDR2 SVGAGI. This CDR3 is 16 amino acids long. Trimming stripped 0 bases from V and 3 bases from J, with 11 bases between. The CDR3: CASSYSEAEPNEKLFF. The CDR3 coding sequence is TGTGCCAGCAGTTACTCAGAGGCAGAGCCTAATGAAAAACTGTTTTTT.

The chain employs TRBV18 and TRBJ2-7, with D maybe TRBD2 (7 bases). The germline V gene has CDR1 KGHSH and CDR2 LQKENI. The V end was cut by 3 bases, the J end by 4 bases, with 13 bases between. The CDR3 has 14 amino acids. This CDR3 is CASSPRGGGYEQYF. As DNA, the CDR3 is TGTGCCAGCTCACCGAGAGGGGGGGGATACGAGCAGTACTTC.

The rearrangement joins TRBV5-1 to TRBJ2-5, with D possibly being TRBD2 (6 bases). The length of the CDR3 is 17 residues. Germline V gives CDR1 SGHRS, CDR2 YFSETQ. V lost 0 bases, J lost 1 base, and 16 bases lay in between. CDR3 residues: CASSLAPGTGGQETQYF. The CDR3 DNA follows: TGCGCCAGCAGCTTGGCCCCCGGGACCGGGGGCCAAGAGACCCAGTACTTC.

The chain is built from TRBV7-8 and TRBJ2-7; 9 positions agree with TRBD1. CDR1 is SGHVS and CDR2 is FQNEAQ in the germline V gene. J gave up 7 bases and V 0 bases, and 4 bases lay outside the gene matches. The CDR3 has 14 residues. This chain's CDR3 is CASSLAQGAREQYF. The DNA for the CDR3 is TGTGCCAGCAGCTTAGCACAGGGGGCGAGGGAGCAGTACTTC.

About this clone itself: Possible read error: a much larger clone is one base away. This chain links TRBV14 with TRBJ2-7, with 9 bases fitting TRBD1. The V and J ends lost 4 bases and 2 bases, in that order; junction bases with no gene match: 3. The CDR3 covers 14 residues. Germline loops: CDR1 SGHDN, CDR2 FVKESK. The CDR3 DNA is TGTGCCAGCAGCCTTGGACAGGGGACCTACGAGCAGTACTTC. It specifies CASSLGQGTYEQYF.

This sequence joins TRBV7-8 and TRBJ2-7, with 9 bases aligning to TRBD2. The trim removed 4 bases at V and 0 bases at J, leaving 7 bases unmatched. The germline gives CDR1 SGHVS, CDR2 FQNEAQ. The CDR3 spans 16 residues. CDR3 DNA sequence: TGTGCCAGCAGCTCCCACAGCGGGAGGAGCTCCTACGAGCAGTACTTC. Protein: CASSSHSGRSSYEQYF.

This clone was counted once. J is TRBJ1-2 and V is TRBV5-1; the match to TRBD1 covers 9 bases. The junction had 5 bases not matched to a gene; V was cut back by 3 bases and J by 8 bases. The CDR3 has 13 amino acids. The germline CDR1 and CDR2 sequences are SGHRS and YFSETQ. CDR3 nucleotide sequence: TGCGCCAGCAGCTCGGACAGGGGTGGAGGCTACACCTTC. The encoded protein is CASSSDRGGGYTF.